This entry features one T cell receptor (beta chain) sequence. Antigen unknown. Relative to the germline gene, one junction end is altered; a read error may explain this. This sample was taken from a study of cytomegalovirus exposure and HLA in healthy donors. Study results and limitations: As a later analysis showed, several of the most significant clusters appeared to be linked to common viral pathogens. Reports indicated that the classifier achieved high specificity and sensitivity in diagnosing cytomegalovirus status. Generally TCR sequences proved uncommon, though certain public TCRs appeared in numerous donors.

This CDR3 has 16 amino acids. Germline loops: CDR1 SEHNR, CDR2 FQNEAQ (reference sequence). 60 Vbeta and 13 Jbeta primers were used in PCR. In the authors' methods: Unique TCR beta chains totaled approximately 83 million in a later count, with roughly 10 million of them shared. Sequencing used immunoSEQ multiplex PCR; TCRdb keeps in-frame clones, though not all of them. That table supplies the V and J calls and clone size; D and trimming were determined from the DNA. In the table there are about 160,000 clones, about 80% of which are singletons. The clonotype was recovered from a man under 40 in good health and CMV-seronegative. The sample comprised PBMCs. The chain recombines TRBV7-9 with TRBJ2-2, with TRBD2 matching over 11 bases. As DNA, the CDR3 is TGTTCCAGCAGCTACGGGACTAGCGGAAACACCGGGGAGCTGTTTTTT. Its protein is CSSSYGTSGNTGELFF.